Given below is one T cell receptor beta chain in context. The antigen is unknown. From germline, CDR1 is MNHNY and CDR2 SVGAGI (reference sequence). This CDR3 contains 12 residues. After removal of 7 bases from V and 8 bases from J, the junction contained 7 bases not matched to a gene. These data originate in a study of cytomegalovirus exposure and HLA in healthy donors. Points from the study as a whole: Reportedly, TCR beta sequences accurately predicted HLA-A and HLA-B alleles in most subjects.

Amplification used 60 Vbeta primers and 13 Jbeta primers. Profiled with immunoSEQ multiplex PCR; TCRdb holds only in-frame clones, not every one. Counted here are 150,000 or so clones, over 75% occurring once; the ten biggest clones make up over 12%. The specimen sequenced was PBMCs. The clonotype originates from a man aged 45-65 years in good health and CMV-seropositive. The gene calls are TRBV6-6 and TRBJ1-2; TRBD1 matches 7 bases. CDR3 in amino acids: CASTETGLGYTF. CDR3 in DNA: TGTGCCAGCACCGAGACAGGGCTCGGCTACACCTTC.